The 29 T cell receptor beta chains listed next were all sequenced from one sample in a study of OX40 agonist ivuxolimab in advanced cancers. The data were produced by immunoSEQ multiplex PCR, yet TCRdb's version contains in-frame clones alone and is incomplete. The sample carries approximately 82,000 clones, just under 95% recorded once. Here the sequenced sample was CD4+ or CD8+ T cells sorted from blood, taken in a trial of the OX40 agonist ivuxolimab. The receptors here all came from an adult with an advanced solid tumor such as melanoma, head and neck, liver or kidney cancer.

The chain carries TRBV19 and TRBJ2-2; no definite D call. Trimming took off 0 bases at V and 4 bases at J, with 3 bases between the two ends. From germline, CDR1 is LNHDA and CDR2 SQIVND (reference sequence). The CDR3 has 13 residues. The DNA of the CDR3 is TGTGCCAGTAGTATAGACGGCACCGGGGAGCTGTTTTTT. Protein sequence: CASSIDGTGELFF.

CDR3 in amino acids: CASSLGTGQGTYEQYF. The CDR3 coding sequence is TGTGCCAGCAGCTTAGGAACGGGACAGGGGACCTACGAGCAGTACTTC. The rearrangement links TRBV7-6 to TRBJ2-7; the match to TRBD1 covers 10 bases. The CDR3 sequence is 16 residues long. V shed 1 base, J shed 2 bases, and the junction held 5 bases outside the gene matches. The V gene's germline CDR1 is SGHVS and CDR2 FNYEAQ.

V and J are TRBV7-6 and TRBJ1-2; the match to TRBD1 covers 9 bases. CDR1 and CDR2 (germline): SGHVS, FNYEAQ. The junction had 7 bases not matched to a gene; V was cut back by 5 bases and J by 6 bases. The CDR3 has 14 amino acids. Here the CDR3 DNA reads TGTGCCAGCAGCCCGTGGGACAGGGCCAATGGCTACACCTTC. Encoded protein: CASSPWDRANGYTF.

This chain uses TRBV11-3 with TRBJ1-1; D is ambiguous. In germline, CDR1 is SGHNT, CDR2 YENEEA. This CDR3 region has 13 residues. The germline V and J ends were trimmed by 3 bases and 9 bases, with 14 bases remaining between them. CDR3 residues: CASSLSPIAKAFF. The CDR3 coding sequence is TGTGCCAGCAGCTTGTCCCCAATAGCGAAAGCTTTCTTT.

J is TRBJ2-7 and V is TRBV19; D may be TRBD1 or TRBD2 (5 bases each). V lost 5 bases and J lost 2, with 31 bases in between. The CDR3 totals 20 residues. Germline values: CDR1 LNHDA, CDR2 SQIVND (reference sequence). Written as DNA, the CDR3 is TGTGCCAGTAGTCGGGACCCTAGGGGTCCGCGGGCCCAAGGCCCCTACGAGCAGTACTTC. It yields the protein CASSRDPRGPRAQGPYEQYF.

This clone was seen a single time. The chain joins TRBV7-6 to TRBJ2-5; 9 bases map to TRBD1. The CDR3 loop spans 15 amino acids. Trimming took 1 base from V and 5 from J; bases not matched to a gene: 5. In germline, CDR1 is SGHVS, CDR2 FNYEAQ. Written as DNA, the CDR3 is TGTGCCAGCAGCTTAGTTCGGACAGGGGTGGAGACCCAGTACTTC. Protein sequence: CASSLVRTGVETQYF.

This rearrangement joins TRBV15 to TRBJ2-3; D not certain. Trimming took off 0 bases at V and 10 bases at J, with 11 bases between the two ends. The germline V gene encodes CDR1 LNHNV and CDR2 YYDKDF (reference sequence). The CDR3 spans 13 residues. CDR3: CATSRDQPASQYF. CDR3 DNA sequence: TGTGCCACCAGCAGAGATCAACCCGCGTCGCAGTATTTT.

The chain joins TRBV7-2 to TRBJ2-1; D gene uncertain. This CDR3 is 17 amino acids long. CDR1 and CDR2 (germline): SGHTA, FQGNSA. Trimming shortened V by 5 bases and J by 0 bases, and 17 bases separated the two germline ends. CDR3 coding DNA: TGTGCCAGCAGCCGAAGGGTAGCTCCGAGCTCCTACAATGAGCAGTTCTTC. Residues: CASSRRVAPSSYNEQFF.

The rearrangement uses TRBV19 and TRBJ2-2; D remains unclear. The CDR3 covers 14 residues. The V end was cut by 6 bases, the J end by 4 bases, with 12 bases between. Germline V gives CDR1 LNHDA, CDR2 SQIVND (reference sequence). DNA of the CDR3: TGTGCCAGTAGGAACCTCAAAGGCACCGGGGAGCTGTTTTTT. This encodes CASRNLKGTGELFF.

The CDR3 DNA follows: TGTGCCAGCAGCTTACGACCCTCGGATACGCAGTATTTT. As protein: CASSLRPSDTQYF. The V call is TRBV7-3, the J call TRBJ2-3; D not certain. The ends were cut back, 2 bases at V and 6 bases at J, with 9 bases in the middle. Germline CDR1 is SGHTA and CDR2 is FQGTGA. CDR3 length equals 13 residues.

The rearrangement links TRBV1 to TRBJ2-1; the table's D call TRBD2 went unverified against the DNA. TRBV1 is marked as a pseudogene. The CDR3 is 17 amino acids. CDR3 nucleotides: TGCACCAGCAGCCAGATCCCGGGACTAGCAACAGGACCTGAGCAGTTCTTC. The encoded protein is CTSSQIPGLATGPEQFF.

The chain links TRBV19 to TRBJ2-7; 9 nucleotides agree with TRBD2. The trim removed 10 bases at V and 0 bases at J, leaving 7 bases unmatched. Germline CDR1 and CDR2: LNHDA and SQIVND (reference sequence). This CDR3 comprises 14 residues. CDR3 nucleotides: TGTGCCACCAGACTAGCGGAAGGCTCCTACGAGCAGTACTTC. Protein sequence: CATRLAEGSYEQYF.

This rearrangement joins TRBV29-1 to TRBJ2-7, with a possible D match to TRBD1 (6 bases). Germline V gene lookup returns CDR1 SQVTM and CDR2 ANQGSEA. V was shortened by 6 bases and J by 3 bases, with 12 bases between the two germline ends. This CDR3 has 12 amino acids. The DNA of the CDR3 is TGCAGCGTACGTCAGGGGAGCTACGAGCAGTACTTC. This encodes CSVRQGSYEQYF.

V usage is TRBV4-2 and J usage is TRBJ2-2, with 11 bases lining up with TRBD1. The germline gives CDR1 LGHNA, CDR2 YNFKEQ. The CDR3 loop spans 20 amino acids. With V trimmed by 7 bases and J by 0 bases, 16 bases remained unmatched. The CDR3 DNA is TGTGCCAGCACCCAGGCAGGGACAGGGGGGTCTCGATCGAACACCGGGGAGCTGTTTTTT. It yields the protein CASTQAGTGGSRSNTGELFF.

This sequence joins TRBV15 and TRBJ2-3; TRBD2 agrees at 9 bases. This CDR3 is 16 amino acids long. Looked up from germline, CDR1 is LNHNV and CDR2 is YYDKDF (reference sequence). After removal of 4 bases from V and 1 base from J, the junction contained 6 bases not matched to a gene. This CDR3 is CATSMLRLAGTDTQYF. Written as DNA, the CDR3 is TGTGCCACCAGCATGTTAAGACTAGCGGGCACAGATACGCAGTATTTT.

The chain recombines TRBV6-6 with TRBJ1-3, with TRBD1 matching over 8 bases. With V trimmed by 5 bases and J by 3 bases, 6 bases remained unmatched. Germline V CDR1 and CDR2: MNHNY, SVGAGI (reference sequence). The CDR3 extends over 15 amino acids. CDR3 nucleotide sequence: TGTGCCAGCAGTCGGAGGGGACAGGATGGAAACACCATATATTTT. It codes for CASSRRGQDGNTIYF.

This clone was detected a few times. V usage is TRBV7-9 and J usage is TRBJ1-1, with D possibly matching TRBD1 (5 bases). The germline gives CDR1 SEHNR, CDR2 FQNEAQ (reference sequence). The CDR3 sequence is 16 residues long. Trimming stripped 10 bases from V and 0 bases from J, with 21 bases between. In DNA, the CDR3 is TGTGCCACCGGCAAGAGGGGTCCAGGGTTGAACACTGAAGCTTTCTTT. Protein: CATGKRGPGLNTEAFF.

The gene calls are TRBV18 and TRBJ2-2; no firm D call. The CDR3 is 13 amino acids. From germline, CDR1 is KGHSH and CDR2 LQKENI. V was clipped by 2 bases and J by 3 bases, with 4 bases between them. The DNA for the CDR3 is TGTGCCAGCTCACCAAGGGACACCGGGGAGCTGTTTTTT. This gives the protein CASSPRDTGELFF.

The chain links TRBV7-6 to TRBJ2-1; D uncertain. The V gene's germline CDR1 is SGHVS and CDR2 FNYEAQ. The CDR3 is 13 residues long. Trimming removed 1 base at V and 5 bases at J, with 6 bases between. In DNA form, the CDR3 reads TGTGCCAGCAGCTTAGTATCAAACAATGAGCAGTTCTTC. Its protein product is CASSLVSNNEQFF.

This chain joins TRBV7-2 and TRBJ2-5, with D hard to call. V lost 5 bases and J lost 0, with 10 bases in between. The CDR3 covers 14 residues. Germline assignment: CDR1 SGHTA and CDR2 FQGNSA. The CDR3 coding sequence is TGTGCCAGCAGCCGATCTCCGAACCAAGAGACCCAGTACTTC. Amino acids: CASSRSPNQETQYF.

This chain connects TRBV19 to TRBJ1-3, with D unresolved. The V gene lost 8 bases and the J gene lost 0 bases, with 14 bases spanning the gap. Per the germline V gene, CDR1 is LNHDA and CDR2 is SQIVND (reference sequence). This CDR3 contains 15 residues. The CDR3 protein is CASARSSYSGNTIYF. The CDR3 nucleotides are TGTGCCAGTGCCCGTAGTTCTTACTCTGGAAACACCATATATTTT.

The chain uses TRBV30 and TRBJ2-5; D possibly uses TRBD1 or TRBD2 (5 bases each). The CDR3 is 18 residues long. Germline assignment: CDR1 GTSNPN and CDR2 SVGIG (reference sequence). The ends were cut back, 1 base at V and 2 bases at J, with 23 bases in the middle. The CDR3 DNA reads TGTGCCTGGAGTGAATTAGATTCTCCGGGACGGAGTCAAGAGACCCAGTACTTC. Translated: CAWSELDSPGRSQETQYF.

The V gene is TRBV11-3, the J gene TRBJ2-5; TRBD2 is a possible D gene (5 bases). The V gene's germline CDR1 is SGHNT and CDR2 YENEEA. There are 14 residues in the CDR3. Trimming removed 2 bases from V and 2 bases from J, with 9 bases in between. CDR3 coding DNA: TGTGCCAGCAGCTTATTGTCGGGGCAAGAGACCCAGTACTTC. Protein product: CASSLLSGQETQYF.

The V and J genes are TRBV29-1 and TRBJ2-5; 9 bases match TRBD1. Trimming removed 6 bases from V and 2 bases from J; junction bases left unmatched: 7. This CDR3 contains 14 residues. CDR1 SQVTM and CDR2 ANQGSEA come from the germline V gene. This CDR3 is CSVADRGTQETQYF. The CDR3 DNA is TGCAGCGTCGCCGACAGGGGGACTCAAGAGACCCAGTACTTC.

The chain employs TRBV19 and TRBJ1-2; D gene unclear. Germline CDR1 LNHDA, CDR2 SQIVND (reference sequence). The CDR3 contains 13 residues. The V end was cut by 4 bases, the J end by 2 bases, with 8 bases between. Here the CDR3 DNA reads TGTGCCAGTAGTACCTCGGGAAACTATGGCTACACCTTC. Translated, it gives CASSTSGNYGYTF. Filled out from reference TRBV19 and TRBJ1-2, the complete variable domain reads DGGITQSPKYLFRKEGQNVTLSCEQNLNHDAMYWYRQDPGQGLRLIYYSQIVNDFQKGDIAEGYSVSREKKESFPLTVTSAQKNPTAFYLCASSTSGNYGYTFGSGTRLTVV.

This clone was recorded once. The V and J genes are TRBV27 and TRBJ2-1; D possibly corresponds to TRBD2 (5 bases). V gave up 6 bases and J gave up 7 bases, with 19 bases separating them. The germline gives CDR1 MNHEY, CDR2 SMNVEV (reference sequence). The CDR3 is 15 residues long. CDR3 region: CASSLVGLAENEQFF. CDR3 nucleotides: TGTGCCAGCAGCCTAGTCGGCCTAGCAGAAAATGAGCAGTTCTTC.

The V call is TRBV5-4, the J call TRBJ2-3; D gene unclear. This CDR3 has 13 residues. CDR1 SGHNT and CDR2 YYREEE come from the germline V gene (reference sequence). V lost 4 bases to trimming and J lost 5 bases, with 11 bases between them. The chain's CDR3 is CASSPGVRDTQYF. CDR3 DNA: TGTGCCAGCAGCCCTGGAGTAAGAGATACGCAGTATTTT. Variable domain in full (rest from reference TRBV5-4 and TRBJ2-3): ETGVTQSPTHLIKTRGQQVTLRCSSQSGHNTVSWYQQALGQGPQFIFQYYREEENGRGNFPPRFSGLQFPNYSSELNVNALELDDSALYLCASSPGVRDTQYFGPGTRLTVL.

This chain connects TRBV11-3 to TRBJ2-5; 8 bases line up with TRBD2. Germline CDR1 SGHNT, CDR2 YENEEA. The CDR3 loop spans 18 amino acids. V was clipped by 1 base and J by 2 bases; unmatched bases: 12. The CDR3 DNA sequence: TGTGCCAGCAGCTTAGGGACTAGCACCATGGCGAATCAAGAGACCCAGTACTTC. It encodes CASSLGTSTMANQETQYF.

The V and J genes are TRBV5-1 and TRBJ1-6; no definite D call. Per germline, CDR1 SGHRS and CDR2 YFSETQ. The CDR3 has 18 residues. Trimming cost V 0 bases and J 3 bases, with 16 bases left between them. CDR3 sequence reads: CASSLASSSNSYNSPLHF. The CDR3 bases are TGCGCCAGCAGCTTGGCATCGTCTTCCAACAGCTATAATTCACCCCTCCACTTT.